This T cell receptor beta chain derives from a study of shared clonotypes between healthy human individuals (TCRdb year 2020). About the study as a whole: The cohort included three men and two women between 18 and 49 years of age. To increase sequencing depth and limit assay-specific biases, different laboratories used diverse techniques to prepare libraries and sequence TCR repertoires. To estimate repertoire size and how much clonotypes are shared between individuals, the study performed deep sequencing of blood TCR repertoires from a few healthy adults. For each donor, three plates each were used for CD4 naive and CD4 memory, two plates were used for CD8 naive, and one plate was used for CD8 memory. Per donor, leukapheresis produced somewhere between about 0.8 and 9 billion PBMCs.

Study-level results and caveats: Compared with non-shared clonotypes, clonotypes shared by all four sorted-subset donors had higher generation probabilities. Sharing across a handful of donors was observed for roughly 5% of naive CD4, under 4% of naive CD8, 2% to 2.5% of memory CD4, and around 0.4% of memory CD8 clonotypes. Based on pairwise subsampling, the degree of clonotype sharing among donors was expected to be affected by sequencing depth. Larger estimated clonotype richness was generally found for naive subsets than for memory subsets. Because the study included only a small number of donors, the genetic and exposure-history diversity represented was limited. Sampling was limited to blood, and TCR repertoires in tissue likely differ from TCR repertoires in blood. Incomplete sequencing was indicated by rarefaction of sorted-subset datasets, despite the large sequencing depth.

From its cysteine to its phenylalanine, the CDR3 spans 20 amino acids. Of the read, only the CDR3 DNA is kept; its 60 bases are in frame from base 1. CDR1 SGHRS and CDR2 YFSETQ are derived from the germline V gene. Germline trimming amounts to 2 bases on V and 2 bases on J, with 20 as the count of junction bases outside the gene matches. Note on this clone: Its target antigen remains unknown. No much larger clone is present one base from it, and per-base qualities are unavailable.

CD8 naive samples were obtained by positive selection for CCR7 among CD45RO-negative cells, yielding a CD45RA+CCR7+ population from which TemRA cells were excluded. Donors were healthy HIV-negative adults with no recently reported acute infections or vaccinations. Only Caucasian adults living in Nashville, Tennessee, USA were represented among the donors. Blood was obtained by leukapheresis, after which PBMCs were separated by Ficoll-Histopaque density gradient centrifugation and cryopreserved in liquid nitrogen vapor phase. Purity and quantity of every magnetically sorted T cell population were checked by analytical flow cytometry. From each sorted fraction, genomic DNA was isolated and quantified by UV absorbance on a Nanodrop 2000c. Using the deep immunoSEQ assay, TCR CDR3 regions were amplified from genomic DNA by multiplex PCR. For each cell subset, the extracted genomic DNA was distributed evenly across all wells of several immunoSEQ 96-well plates, and each plate served as one replicate. For sorted subsets, each replicate PCR was loaded with about 0.2 ug genomic DNA, equivalent to roughly 30,000 T cell genomes. Purified libraries were quantified with a Qubit 3.0 fluorometer, sized on a Bioanalyzer 2100, and re-quantified with the KAPA Library Quantification kit. Every immunoSEQ 96-well plate was sequenced on a separate single-read 150-cycle Illumina NextSeq 550 flow cell. On the authors' methods: Because the immunoSEQ output held only junctional sequences and lacked quality scores, the filtering could not match the filtering applied to full-length reads. To assign V/J genes and CDR3, sequences were annotated using PyIR, a Python wrapper for IgBLAST v1.9, with IMGT germline references. Reads were filtered out if the reads had weak V/J assignments (E-value above 1e-6), no CDR3, stop codons, out-of-frame junctions, or ambiguous translated residues. A V3J clonotype was defined by an identical inferred V gene, J gene, and CDR3 amino acid sequence. Percentage overlap between repertoires was computed as shared unique clonotypes divided by the size of the smaller repertoire. Richness of each repertoire was evaluated using RTK rarefaction, the Chao1 estimator, and Recon v2.1 estimates of unobserved clonotypes. Generation probabilities were computed with OLGA for all TCRbeta clonotypes obtained by the gDNA method from several donors. TCRdb obtained this table from immuneACCESS and retained in-frame rearrangements with V and J assigned. These tables miss some clones; where compared with another copy, unresolved V genes account for less than half of the shortfall, and the remainder is unexplained. D and trimming were read from the DNA, whereas the V and J calls and clone size are those reported in that table. The table for this sample lists fewer than 700,000 clones; roughly 95% of them were counted only once. The ten largest clones represent over 0.1% of the sample.

The sample consisted of naive CD8+ T cells sorted from blood. According to the study, the label for this sample's cell subset or site signals: CD45RA+CCR7+. The receptor's source is a woman in her twenties or thirties in good health. Here the chain combines TRBV5-1 and TRBJ2-3, with 7 middle bases fitting TRBD1. The CDR3 reads CASSFWVATGSYGTTDTQYF. The DNA sequence is given as TGCGCCAGCAGCTTTTGGGTAGCGACAGGGAGTTACGGGACCACAGATACGCAGTATTTT.